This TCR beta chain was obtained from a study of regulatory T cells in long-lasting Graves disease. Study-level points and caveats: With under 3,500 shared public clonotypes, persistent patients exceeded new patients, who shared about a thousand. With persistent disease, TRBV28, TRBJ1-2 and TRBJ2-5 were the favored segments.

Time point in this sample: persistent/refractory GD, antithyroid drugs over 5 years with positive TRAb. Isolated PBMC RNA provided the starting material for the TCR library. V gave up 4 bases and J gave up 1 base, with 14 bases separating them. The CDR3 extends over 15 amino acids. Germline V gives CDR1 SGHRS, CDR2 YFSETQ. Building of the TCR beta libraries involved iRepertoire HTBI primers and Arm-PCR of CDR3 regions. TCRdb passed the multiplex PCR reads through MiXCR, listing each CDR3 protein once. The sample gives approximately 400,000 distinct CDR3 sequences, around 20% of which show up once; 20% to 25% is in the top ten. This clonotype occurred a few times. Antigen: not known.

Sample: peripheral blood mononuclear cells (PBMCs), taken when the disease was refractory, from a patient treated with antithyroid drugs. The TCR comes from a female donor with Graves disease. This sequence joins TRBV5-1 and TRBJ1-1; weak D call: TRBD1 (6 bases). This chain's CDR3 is CASSLPQGSNTEAFF. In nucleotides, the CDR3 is TGCGCCAGCAGCCTACCACAGGGATCGAACACTGAAGCTTTCTTT.